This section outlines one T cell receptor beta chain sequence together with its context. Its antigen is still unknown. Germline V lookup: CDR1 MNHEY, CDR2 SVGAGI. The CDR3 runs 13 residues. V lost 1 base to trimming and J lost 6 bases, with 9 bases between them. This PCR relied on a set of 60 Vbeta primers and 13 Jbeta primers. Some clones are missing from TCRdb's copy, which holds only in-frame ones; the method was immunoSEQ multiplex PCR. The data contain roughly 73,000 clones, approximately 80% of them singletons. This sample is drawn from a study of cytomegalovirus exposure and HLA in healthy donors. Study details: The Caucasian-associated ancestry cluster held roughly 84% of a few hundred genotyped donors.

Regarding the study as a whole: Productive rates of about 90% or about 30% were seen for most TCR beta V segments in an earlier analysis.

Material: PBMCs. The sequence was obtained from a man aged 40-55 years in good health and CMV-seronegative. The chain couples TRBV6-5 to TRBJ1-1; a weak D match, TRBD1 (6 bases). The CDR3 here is CASSYFRGAEAFF. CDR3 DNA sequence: TGTGCCAGCAGTTACTTCAGGGGCGCTGAAGCTTTCTTT.